This TCR beta chain was observed in a study of shared clonotypes between healthy human individuals. Regarding the study as a whole: Sampling used blood alone; tissue repertoires probably differ.

This CDR3 contains 21 residues. The germline V gene encodes CDR1 LNHNV and CDR2 YYDKDF (reference sequence). Deep was the level at which the assay was run. Profiled with immunoSEQ multiplex PCR; TCRdb holds only in-frame clones, not every one. The sample comprises about 520,000 clones, approximately 82% of which are singletons, and around 12% rests with the top ten. Note on this clone: The antigen remains unidentified. One junction end disagrees with the germline gene, perhaps due to a read error.

The receptor's source is a woman aged 40 to 55 in good health. Some clones in this sample may be carry-over from other donors' samples. The sequenced sample was PBMCs. The chain employs TRBV15 and TRBJ2-1, with D maybe TRBD1 (5 bases). The CDR3 DNA follows: TGTGCCACCAGCCGAGAACATGGGCGGACACCTCTAGGACGCACCTACAATGAGCAGTTCTTC. As protein: CATSREHGRTPLGRTYNEQFF.